This TCR beta chain derives from a study of technical replicates of blood from a few donors. This CDR3 comprises 14 residues. The ends were cut back, 4 bases at V and 3 bases at J, with 11 bases in the middle. The germline V gene has CDR1 SGDLS and CDR2 YYNGEE. Assay: immunoSEQ multiplex PCR; the TCRdb copy retains only in-frame clones and omits some. The table includes about 85,000 clones, just under 95% detected once. This TCR was recovered from a human donor in good health. V is TRBV9 and J is TRBJ1-5; D call uncertain. The sample taken for sequencing was T cells isolated from PBMCs. Written as DNA, the CDR3 is TGTGCCAGCAGCTCCGGAGGGCCCAATCAGCCCCAGCATTTT. Its translation: CASSSGGPNQPQHF.